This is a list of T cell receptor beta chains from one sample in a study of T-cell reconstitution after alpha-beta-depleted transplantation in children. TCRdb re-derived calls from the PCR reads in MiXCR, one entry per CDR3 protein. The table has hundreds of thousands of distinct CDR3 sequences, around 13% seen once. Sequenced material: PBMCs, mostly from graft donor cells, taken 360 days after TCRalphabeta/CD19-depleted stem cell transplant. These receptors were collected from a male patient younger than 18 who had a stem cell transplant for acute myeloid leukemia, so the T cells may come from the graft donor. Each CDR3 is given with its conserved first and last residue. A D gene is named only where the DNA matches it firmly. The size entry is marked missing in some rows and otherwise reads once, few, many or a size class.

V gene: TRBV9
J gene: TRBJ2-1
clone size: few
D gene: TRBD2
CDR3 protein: CASSVRTSGRVPYDEQFF
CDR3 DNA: TGTGCCAGCAGCGTCAGGACTAGCGGGAGAGTACCGTACGATGAGCAGTTCTTC

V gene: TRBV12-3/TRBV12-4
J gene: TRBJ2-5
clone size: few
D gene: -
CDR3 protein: CASSLFLDQETQYF
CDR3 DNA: TGTGCCAGCAGTTTATTCCTCGACCAAGAGACCCAGTACTTC

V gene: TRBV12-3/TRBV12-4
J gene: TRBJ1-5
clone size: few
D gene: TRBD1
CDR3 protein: CASSWDPTGVGQPQHF
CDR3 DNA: TGTGCCAGCAGTTGGGATCCGACAGGGGTAGGTCAGCCCCAGCATTTT

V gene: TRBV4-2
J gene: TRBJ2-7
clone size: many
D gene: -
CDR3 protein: CASPESRSLRGEQYF
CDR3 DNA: TGTGCCTCCCCGGAGTCTAGATCCCTGAGAGGGGAGCAGTACTTC

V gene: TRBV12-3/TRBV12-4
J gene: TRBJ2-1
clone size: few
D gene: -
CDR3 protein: CASSSDGNLNEQFF
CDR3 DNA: TGTGCCAGCAGTTCGGACGGTAACTTAAATGAGCAGTTCTTC

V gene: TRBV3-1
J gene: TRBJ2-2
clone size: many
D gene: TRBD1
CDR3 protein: CASSTGDGELFF
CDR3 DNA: TGTGCCAGCAGCACAGGGGACGGGGAGCTGTTTTTT

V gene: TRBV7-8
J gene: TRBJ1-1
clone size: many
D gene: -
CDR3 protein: CASSLDSLARVMNTEAFF
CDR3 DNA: TGTGCCAGCAGCTTAGATAGTCTGGCCAGGGTGATGAACACTGAAGCTTTCTTT

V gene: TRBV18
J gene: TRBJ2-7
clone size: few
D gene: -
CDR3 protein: CASSQQPLWEQYF
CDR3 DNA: TGTGCCAGCTCACAACAACCATTATGGGAGCAGTACTTC

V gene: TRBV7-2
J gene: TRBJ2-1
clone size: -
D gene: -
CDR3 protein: CASSRVVNEQFF
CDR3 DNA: TGTGCCAGCAGCCGGGTAGTCAATGAGCAGTTCTTC

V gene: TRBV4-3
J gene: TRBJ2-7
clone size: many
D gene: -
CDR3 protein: CASSQDGGAVYEQYF
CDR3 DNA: TGCGCCAGCAGCCAAGATGGGGGGGCGGTCTACGAGCAGTACTTC

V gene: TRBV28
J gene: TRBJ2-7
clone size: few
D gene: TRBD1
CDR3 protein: CASSLRQGVYEQYF
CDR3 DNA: TGTGCCAGCAGTCTGAGACAGGGAGTCTACGAGCAGTACTTC